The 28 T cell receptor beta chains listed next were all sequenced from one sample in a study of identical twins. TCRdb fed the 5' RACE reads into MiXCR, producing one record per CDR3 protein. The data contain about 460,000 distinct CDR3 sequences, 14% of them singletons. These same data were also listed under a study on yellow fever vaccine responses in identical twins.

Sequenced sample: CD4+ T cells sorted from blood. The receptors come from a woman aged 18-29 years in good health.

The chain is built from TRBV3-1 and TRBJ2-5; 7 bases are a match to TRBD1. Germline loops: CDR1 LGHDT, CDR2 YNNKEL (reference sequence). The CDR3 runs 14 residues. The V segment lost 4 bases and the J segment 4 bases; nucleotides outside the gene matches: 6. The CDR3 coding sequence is TGTGCCAGCAGCCGACAGGGAAGTCTAGAGACCCAGTACTTC. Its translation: CASSRQGSLETQYF.

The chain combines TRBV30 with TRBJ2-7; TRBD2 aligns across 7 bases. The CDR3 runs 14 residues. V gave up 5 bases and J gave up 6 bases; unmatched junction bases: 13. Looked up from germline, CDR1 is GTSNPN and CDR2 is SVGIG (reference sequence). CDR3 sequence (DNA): TGTGCCTGGGGAAGTACGCGGGAGCGGTTCGAGCAGTACTTC. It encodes CAWGSTRERFEQYF.

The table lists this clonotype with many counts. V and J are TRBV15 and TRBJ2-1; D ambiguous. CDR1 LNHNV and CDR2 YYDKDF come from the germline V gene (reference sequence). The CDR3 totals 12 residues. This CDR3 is CSKTGQVTEQFF. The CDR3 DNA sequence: TGTTCAAAGACGGGCCAAGTTACAGAGCAGTTCTTC.

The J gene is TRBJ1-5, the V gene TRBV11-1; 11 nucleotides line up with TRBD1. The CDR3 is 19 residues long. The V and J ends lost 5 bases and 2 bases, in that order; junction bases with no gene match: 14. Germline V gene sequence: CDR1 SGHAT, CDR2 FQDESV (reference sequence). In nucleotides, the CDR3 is TGTGCCAGCAGCGTTTGGGAGGGGGACAGGGGGTTTGGCAATCAGCCCCAGCATTTT. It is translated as CASSVWEGDRGFGNQPQHF.

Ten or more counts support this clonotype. The CDR3 protein is CASSYSLDRSAGYTF. The CDR3 nucleotides are TGTGCCAGCAGTTACTCCCTCGACAGGTCCGCTGGCTACACCTTC. The genes are TRBV6-5 and TRBJ1-2; a weak D match, TRBD1 (6 bases). V lost 0 bases and J 7 bases, leaving 15 bases between the germline ends. The CDR3 totals 15 residues. Germline CDR1 MNHEY, CDR2 SVGAGI.

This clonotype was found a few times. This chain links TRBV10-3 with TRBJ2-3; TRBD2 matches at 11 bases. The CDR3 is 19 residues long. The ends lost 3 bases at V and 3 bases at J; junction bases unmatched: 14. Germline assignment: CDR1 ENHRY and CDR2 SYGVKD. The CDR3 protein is CAISDFKESTSGETDTQYF. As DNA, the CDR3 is TGTGCCATCAGTGACTTTAAGGAGTCGACTAGCGGGGAAACAGATACGCAGTATTTT.

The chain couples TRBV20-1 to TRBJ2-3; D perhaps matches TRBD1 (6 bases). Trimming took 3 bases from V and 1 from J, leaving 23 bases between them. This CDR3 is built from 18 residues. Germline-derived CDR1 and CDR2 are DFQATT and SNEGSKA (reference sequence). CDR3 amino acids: CSASRPVVPAGGTDTQYF. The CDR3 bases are TGCAGTGCTAGCCGCCCAGTAGTCCCCGCAGGGGGCACAGATACGCAGTATTTT.

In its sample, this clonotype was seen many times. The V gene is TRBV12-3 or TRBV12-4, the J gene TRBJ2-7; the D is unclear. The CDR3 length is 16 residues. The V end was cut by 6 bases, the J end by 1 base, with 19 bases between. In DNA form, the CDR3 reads TGTGCCAGCAGGGGTTATGGCTTGGGGAATTCCTACGAGCAGTACTTC. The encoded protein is CASRGYGLGNSYEQYF.

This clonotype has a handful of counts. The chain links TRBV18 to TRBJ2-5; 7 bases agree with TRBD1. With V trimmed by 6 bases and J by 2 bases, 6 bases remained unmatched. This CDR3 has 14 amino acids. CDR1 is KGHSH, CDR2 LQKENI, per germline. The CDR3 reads CASSSQGSQETQYF. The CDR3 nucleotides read TGTGCCAGCTCTTCACAGGGGTCTCAAGAGACCCAGTACTTC.

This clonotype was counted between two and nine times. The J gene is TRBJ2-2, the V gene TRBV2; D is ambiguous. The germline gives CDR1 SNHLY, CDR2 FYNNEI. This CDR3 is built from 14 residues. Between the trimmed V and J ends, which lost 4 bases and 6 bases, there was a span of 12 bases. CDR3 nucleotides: TGTGCCAGCAGTGTTGTAGCATGGTCCGGGGAGCTGTTTTTT. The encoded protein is CASSVVAWSGELFF.

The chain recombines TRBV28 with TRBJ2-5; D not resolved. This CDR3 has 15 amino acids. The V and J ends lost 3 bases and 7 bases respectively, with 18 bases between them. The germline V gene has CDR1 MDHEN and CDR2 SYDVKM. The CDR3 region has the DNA TGTGCCAGCAGTTTGATGGACGAGGTCATTGGGACCCAGTACTTC. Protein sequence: CASSLMDEVIGTQYF.

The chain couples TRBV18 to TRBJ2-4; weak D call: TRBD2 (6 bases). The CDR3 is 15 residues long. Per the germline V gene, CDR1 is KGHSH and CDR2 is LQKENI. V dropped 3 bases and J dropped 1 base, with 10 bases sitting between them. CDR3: CASSPEGSAKNIQYF. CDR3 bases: TGTGCCAGCTCACCGGAGGGTTCGGCCAAAAACATTCAGTACTTC.

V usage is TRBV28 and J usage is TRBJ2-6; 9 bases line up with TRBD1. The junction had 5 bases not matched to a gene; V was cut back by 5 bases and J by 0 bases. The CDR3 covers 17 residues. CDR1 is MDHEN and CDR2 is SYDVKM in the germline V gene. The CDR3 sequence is CASSGQGQGSGANVLTF. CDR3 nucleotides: TGTGCCAGCAGTGGACAGGGGCAGGGCTCTGGGGCCAACGTCCTGACTTTC. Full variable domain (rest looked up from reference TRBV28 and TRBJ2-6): DVKVTQSSRYLVKRTGEKVFLECVQDMDHENMFWYRQDPGLGLRLIYFSYDVKMKEKGDIPEGYSVSREKKERFSLILESASTNQTSMYLCASSGQGQGSGANVLTFGAGSRLTVL.

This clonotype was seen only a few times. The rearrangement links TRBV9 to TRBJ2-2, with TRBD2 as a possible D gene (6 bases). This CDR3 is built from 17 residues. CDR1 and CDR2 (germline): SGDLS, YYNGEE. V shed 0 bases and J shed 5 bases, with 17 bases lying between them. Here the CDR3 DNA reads TGTGCCAGCAGCGTAGAACGGGGAGGCCTTGGGACCGGGGAGCTGTTTTTT. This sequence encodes CASSVERGGLGTGELFF. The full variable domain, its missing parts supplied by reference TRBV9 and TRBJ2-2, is DSGVTQTPKHLITATGQRVTLRCSPRSGDLSVYWYQQSLDQGLQFLIQYYNGEERAKGNILERFSAQQFPDLHSELNLSSLELGDSALYFCASSVERGGLGTGELFFGEGSRLTVL.

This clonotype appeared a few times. CDR3 coding DNA: TGTGCCAGCACCCAGCTTAGGGGAAGGGCAGATACGCAGTATTTT. Its translation: CASTQLRGRADTQYF. The chain couples TRBV7-6 to TRBJ2-3; a possible D gene is TRBD1 (5 bases). The germline CDR1 and CDR2 sequences are SGHVS and FNYEAQ. This CDR3 has 15 residues. Trimming removed 7 bases from V and 4 bases from J, with 18 bases in between.

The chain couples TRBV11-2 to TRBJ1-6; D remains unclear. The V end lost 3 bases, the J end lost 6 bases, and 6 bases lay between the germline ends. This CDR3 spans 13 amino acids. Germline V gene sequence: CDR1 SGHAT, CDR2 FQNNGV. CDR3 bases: TGTGCCAGCAGCTTCGGGGTTAATTCACCCCTCCACTTT. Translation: CASSFGVNSPLHF.

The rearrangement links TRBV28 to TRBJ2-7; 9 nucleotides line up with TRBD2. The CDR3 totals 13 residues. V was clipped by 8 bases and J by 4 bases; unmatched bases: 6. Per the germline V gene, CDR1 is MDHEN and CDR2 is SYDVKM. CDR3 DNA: TGTGCCAGCGGAGCGGGAGGAGCGTACGAGCAGTACTTC. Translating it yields CASGAGGAYEQYF.

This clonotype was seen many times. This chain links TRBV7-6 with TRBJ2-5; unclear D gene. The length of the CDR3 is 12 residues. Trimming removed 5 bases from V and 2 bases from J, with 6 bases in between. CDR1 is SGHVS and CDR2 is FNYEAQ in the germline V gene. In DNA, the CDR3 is TGTGCCAGCAGCCCGCCACAAGAGACCCAGTACTTC. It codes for CASSPPQETQYF. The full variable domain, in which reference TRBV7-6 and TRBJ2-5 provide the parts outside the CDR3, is GAGVSQSPRYKVTKRGQDVALRCDPISGHVSLYWYRQALGQGPEFLTYFNYEAQQDKSGLPNDRFSAERPEGSISTLTIQRTEQRDSAMYRCASSPPQETQYFGPGTRLLVL.

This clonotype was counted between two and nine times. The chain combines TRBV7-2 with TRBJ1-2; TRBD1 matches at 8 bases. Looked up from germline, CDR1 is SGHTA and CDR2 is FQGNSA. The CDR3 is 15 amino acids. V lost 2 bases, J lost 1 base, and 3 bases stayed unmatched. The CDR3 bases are TGTGCCAGCAGCTTATATACAGGGGGTAACTATGGCTACACCTTC. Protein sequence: CASSLYTGGNYGYTF.

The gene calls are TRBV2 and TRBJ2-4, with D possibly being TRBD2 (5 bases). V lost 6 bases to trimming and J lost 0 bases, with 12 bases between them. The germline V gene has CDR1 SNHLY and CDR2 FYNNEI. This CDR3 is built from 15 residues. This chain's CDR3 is CASRRLRLAKNIQYF. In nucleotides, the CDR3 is TGTGCCAGCAGACGACTACGCTTAGCCAAAAACATTCAGTACTTC.

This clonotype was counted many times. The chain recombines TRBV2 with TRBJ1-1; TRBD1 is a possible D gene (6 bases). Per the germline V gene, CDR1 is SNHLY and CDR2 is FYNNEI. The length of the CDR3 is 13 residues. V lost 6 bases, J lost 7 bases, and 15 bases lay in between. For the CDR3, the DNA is TGTGCCAGCAGGGGGGAACAGGGAATTGAAGCTTTCTTT. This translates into CASRGEQGIEAFF.

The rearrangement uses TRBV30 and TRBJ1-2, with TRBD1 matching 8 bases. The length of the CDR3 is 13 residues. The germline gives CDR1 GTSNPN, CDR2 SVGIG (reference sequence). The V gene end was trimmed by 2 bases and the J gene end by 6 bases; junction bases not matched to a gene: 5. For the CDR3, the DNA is TGTGCCTGGAGTTGGGACAGGTTGGATGGCTACACCTTC. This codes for CAWSWDRLDGYTF.

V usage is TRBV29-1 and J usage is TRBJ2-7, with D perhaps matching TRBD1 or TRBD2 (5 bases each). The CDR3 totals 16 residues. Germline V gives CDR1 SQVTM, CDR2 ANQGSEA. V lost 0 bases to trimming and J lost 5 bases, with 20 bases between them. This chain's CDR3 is CSVEDQGLRGTDEQYF. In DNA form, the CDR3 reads TGCAGCGTTGAAGATCAGGGATTGAGGGGCACTGACGAGCAGTACTTC.

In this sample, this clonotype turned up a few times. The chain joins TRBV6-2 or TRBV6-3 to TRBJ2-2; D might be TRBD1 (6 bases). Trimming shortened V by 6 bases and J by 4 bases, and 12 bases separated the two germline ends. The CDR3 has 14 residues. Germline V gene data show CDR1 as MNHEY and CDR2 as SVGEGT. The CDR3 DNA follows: TGTGCCAGCAGCGACAGGTCGGCCACCGGGGAGCTGTTTTTT. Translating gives CASSDRSATGELFF.

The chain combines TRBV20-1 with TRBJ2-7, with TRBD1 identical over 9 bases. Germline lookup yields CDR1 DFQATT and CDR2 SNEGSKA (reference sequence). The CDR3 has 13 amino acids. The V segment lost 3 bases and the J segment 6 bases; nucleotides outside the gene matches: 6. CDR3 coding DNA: TGCAGTGCTAGCCTGGGACAGGGAAGCGAGCAGTACTTC. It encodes CSASLGQGSEQYF.

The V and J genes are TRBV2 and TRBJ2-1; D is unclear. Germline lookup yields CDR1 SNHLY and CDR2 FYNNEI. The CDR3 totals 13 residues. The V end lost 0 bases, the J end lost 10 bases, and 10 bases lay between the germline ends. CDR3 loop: CASSEAVRQEQFF. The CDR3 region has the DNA TGTGCCAGCAGTGAAGCGGTGCGGCAGGAGCAGTTCTTC.

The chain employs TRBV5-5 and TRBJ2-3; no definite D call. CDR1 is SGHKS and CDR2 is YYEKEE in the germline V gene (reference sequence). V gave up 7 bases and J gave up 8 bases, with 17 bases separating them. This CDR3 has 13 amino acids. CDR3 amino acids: CASLGQTGGTQYF. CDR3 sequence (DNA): TGTGCCAGCCTGGGCCAGACCGGCGGTACGCAGTATTTT.

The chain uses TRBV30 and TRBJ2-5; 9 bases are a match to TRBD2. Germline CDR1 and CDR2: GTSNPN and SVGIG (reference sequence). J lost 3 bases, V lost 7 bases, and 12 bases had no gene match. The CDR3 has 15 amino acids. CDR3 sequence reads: CAFEPGLARKETQYF. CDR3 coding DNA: TGTGCCTTCGAACCGGGACTAGCCCGAAAAGAGACCCAGTACTTC.